This T cell receptor (beta chain) is from a study of T cell changes during pregnancy in multiple sclerosis. With 4 bases clipped from V and 3 bases from J, the junction kept 5 bases outside the gene matches. The CDR3 has 15 residues. Germline V lookup: CDR1 SGHAT, CDR2 FQNNGV. The assay was immunoSEQ multiplex PCR, and TCRdb's table has in-frame clones only and misses some. Counted here are about 94,000 clones, over 85% occurring once; the ten biggest clones make up 0.99%. This chain connects TRBV11-2 to TRBJ2-7; TRBD2 aligns across 11 bases. This receptor was taken from a female donor with multiple sclerosis, enrolled in a pregnancy study. The sequences come from peripheral blood, collected after pregnancy. The CDR3 nucleotides read TGTGCCAGCAGCTCCGTAGGGACTAGCGGCTACGAGCAGTACTTC. It specifies CASSSVGTSGYEQYF. Full variable domain (rest looked up from reference TRBV11-2 and TRBJ2-7): EAGVAQSPRYKIIEKRQSVAFWCNPISGHATLYWYQQILGQGPKLLIQFQNNGVVDDSQLPKDRFSAERLKGVDSTLKIQPAKLEDSAVYLCASSSVGTSGYEQYFGPGTRLTVT.